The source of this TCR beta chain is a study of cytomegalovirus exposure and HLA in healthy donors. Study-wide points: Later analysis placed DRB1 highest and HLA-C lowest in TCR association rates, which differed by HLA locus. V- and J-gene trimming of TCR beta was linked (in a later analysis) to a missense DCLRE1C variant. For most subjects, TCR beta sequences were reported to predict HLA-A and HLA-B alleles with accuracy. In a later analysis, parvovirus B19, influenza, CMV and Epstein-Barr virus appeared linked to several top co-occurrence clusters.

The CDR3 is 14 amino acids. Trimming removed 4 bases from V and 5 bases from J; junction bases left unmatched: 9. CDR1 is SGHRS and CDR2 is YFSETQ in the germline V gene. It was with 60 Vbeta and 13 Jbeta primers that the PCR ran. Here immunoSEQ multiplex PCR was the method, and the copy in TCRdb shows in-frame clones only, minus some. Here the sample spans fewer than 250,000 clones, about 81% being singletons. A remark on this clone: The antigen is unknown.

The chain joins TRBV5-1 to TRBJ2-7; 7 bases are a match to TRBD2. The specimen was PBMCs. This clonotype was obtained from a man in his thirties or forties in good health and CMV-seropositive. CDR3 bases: TGCGCCAGCAGCCCCCAGCGGGAACCCCACGAGCAGTACTTC. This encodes CASSPQREPHEQYF.